This TCR beta chain emerged from a study of a mutant IDH1 vaccine in newly diagnosed glioma. Documented time point: week 23, last vaccination. The vaccine gave 300 ug of a 20-mer mutant IDH1 peptide subcutaneously per dose. Clones were sequenced by immunoSEQ multiplex PCR, and TCRdb holds only the in-frame ones, with some missing. Of tens of thousands of clones listed, 80% are singletons. This clone was picked up one time. Its antigen is still unknown. CDR1 is GTSNPN and CDR2 is SVGIG in the germline V gene (reference sequence). The trim removed 4 bases at V and 3 bases at J, leaving 6 bases unmatched. The CDR3 has 14 residues.

Material: PBMCs, obtained from a glioma patient whose treatment included an IDH1 peptide vaccine. This rearrangement joins TRBV30 to TRBJ1-1; 9 nucleotides line up with TRBD1. The receptor comes from a man between 40 and 49 years old with glioma. The CDR3 sequence: CAWTEQGAYTEAFF. The CDR3 DNA follows: TGTGCCTGGACTGAACAGGGGGCATACACTGAAGCTTTCTTT.